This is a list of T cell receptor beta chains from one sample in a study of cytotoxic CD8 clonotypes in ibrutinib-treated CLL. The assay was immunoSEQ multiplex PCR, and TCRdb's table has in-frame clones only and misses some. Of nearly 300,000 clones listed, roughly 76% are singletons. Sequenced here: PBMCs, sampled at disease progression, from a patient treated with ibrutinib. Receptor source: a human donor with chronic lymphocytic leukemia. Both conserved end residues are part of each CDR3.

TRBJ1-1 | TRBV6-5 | CASSEHPGGSTEAFF
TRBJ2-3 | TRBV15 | CATSGGLGRDTQYF
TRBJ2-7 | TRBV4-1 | CASSQDLPDEQYF
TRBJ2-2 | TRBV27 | CASKGLAGVPGELFF
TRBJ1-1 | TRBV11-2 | CASSLRQGFYNTEAFF
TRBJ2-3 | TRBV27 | CASSFIGGGGTDTQYF
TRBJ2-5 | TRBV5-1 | CASSPTLAGEETQYF
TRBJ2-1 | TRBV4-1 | CASSPLLVGGHLKGEQFF
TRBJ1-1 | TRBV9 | CASSTWDGVEAFF
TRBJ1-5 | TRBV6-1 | CASSEARDLPQHF
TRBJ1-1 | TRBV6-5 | CASRLTEAFF
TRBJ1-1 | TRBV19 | CASSISVQGSTEAFF
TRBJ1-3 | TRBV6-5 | CASRQPGGPGNTIYF
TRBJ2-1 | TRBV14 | CASSQDQYEQFF
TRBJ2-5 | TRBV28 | CASSSTSGRLGQETQYF
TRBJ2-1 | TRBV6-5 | CASSYLLAGVNEQFF
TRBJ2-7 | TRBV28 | CASSDRRPYEQYF
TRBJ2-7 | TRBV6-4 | CASRGRVYEQYF
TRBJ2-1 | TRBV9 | CASSVDDGRSYNEQFF
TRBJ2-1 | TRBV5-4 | CASRAGGSNNEQFF
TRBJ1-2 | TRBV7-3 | CASSPGTGGPYGYTF
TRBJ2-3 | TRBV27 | CASSLNPQYF
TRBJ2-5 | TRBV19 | CASSIVGYLETQYF
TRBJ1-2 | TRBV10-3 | CAISEVRRGLNYGYTF
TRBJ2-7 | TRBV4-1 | CASSHRLAGDEEQYF
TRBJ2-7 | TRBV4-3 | CASSHELAWSSYEQYF
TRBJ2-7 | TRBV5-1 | CASSLEFLYEQYF
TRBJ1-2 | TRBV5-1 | CASSLAGGYGYTF
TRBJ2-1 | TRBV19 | CASSLTGVPYNEQFF
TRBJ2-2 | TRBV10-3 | CAISARTGPYYTGELFF
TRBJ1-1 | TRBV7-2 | CASSFGDRQNTEAFF
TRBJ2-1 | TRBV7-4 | CASRSGRSSYNEQFF
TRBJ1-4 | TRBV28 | CASSSGDEKLFF
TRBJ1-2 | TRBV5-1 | CASSSGGNNYGYTF
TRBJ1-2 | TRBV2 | CATPGGVTGYTF
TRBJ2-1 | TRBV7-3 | CASSVVPGVGRGDNEQFF
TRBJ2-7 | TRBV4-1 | CASSQVKGVPAYEQYF
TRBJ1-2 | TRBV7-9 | CASSHAVGQGNYGYTF
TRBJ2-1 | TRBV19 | CASSMGSPNEQFF
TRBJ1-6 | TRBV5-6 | CASSLKGSPLHF
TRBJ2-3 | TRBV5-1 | CASSLGLAPQVGTDTQYF
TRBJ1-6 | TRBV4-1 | CASSQVGWNSPLHF
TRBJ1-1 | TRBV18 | CASSPGQAAFF
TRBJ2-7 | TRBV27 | CASSPGTGPYEQYF
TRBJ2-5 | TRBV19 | CASSIDLRGLAGETQYF
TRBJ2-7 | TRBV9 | CASSRSWDSYEQYF
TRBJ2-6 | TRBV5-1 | CASSFPDSGANVLTF
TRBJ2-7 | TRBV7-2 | CASSPTSYYEQYF
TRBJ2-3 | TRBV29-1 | CSVPSGGTDTQYF
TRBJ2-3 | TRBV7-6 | CASSLSGTADTQYF